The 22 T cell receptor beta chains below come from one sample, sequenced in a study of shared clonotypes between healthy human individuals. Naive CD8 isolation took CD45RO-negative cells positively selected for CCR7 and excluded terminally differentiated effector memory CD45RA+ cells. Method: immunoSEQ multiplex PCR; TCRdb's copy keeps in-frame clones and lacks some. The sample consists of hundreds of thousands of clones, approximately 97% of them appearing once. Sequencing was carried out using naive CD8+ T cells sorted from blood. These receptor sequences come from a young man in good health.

Here the CDR3 reads CASKPSGRKYEQYF. The CDR3 DNA reads as TGTGCCAGCAAGCCGAGCGGGAGGAAGTACGAGCAGTACTTC. This chain connects TRBV6-5 to TRBJ2-7; 9 bases match TRBD2. CDR3 length: 14 residues. Per germline, CDR1 MNHEY and CDR2 SVGAGI. V was clipped by 7 bases and J by 4 bases; unmatched bases: 8.

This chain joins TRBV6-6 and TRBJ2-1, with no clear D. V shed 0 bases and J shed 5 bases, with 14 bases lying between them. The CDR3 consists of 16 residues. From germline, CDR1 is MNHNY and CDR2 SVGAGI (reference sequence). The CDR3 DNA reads TGTGCCAGCAGTTACTCGCTTTCGCAGAGAAACAATGAGCAGTTCTTC. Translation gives CASSYSLSQRNNEQFF.

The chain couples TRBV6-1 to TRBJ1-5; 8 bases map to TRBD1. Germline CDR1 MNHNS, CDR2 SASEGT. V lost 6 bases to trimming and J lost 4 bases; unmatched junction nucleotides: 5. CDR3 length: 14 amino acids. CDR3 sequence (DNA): TGTGCCAGCAGGGACAGGGAAGGGAATCAGCCCCAGCATTTT. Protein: CASRDREGNQPQHF.

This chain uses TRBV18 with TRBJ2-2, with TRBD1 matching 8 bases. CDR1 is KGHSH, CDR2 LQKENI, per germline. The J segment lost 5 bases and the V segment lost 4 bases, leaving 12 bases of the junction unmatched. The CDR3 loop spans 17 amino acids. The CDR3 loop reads CASSHDTRTGNTGELFF. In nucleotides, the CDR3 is TGTGCCAGCTCACACGACACGCGGACAGGGAATACCGGGGAGCTGTTTTTT.

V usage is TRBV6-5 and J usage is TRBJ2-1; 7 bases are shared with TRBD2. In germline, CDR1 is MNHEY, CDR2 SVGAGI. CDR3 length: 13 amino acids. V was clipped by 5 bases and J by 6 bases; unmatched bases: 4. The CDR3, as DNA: TGTGCCAGCAGTGGCGGGAGAGGCAATGAGCAGTTCTTC. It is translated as CASSGGRGNEQFF.

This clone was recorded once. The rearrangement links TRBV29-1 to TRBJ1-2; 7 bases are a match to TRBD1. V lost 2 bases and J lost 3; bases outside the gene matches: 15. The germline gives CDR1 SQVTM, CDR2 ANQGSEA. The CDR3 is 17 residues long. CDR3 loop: CSVEKAGGESVYYGYTF. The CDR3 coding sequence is TGCAGCGTTGAAAAGGCAGGGGGAGAGTCTGTGTACTATGGCTACACCTTC.

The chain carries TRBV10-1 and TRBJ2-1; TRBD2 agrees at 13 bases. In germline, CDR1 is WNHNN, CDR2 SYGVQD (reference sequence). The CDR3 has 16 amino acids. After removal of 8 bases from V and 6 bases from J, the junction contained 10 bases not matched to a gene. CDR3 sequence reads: CASSQLAGGKANEQFF. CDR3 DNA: TGCGCCAGCTCTCAACTAGCGGGAGGGAAAGCCAATGAGCAGTTCTTC.

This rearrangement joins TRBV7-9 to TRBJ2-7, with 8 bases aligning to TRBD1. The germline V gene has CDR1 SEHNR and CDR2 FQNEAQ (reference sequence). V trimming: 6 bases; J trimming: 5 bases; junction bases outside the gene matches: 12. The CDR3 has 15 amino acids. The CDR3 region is CASSQLGQGSNEQYF. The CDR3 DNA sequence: TGTGCCAGCAGTCAACTCGGACAGGGTAGCAACGAGCAGTACTTC.

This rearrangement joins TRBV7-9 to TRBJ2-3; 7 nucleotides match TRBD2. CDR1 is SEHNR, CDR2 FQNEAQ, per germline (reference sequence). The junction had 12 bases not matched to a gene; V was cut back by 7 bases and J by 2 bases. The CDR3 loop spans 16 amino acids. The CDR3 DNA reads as TGTGCCAGCAACCCCTCAGGACTAGATCTCACAGATACGCAGTATTTT. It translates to CASNPSGLDLTDTQYF.

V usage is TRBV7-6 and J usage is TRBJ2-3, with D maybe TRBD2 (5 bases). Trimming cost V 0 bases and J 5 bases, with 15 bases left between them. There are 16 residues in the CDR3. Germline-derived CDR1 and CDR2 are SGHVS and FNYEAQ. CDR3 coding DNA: TGTGCCAGCAGCTTAGCTGGGAGAGGAGTGTTAGATACGCAGTATTTT. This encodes CASSLAGRGVLDTQYF.

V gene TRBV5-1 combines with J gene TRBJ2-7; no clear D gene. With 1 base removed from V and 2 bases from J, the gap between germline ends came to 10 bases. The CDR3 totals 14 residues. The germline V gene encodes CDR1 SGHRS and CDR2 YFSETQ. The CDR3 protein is CASSLTGPTYEQYF. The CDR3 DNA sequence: TGCGCCAGCAGCTTGACCGGGCCAACCTACGAGCAGTACTTC.

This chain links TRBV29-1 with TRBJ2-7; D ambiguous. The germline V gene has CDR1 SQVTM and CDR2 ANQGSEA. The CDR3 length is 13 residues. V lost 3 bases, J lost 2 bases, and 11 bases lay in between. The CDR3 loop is CSVDLGETYEQYF. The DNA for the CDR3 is TGCAGCGTTGACCTCGGTGAAACCTACGAGCAGTACTTC.

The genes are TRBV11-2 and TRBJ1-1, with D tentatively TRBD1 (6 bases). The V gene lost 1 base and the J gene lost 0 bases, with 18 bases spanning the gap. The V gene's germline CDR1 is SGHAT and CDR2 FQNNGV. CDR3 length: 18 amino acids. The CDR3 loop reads CASSLGGLAGGMNTEAFF. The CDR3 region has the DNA TGTGCCAGCAGCTTAGGGGGATTGGCGGGGGGCATGAACACTGAAGCTTTCTTT.

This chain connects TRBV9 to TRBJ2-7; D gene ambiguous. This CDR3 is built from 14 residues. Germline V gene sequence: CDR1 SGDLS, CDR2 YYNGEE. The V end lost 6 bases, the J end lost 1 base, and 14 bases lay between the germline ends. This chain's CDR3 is CASNFTRGSYEQYF. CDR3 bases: TGTGCCAGCAATTTCACAAGAGGTTCCTACGAGCAGTACTTC.

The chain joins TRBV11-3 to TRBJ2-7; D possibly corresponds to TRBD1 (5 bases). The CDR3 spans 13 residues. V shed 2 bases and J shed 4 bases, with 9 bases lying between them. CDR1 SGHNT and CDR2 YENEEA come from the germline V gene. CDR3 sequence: CASSLSPGYEQYF. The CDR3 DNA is TGTGCCAGCAGCTTAAGCCCAGGGTACGAGCAGTACTTC.

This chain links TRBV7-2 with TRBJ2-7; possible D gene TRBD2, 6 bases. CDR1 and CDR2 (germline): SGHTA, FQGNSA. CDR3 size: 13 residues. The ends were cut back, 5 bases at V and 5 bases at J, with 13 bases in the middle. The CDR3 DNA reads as TGTGCCAGCAGCCGACTAGGGAGCCACGAGCAGTACTTC. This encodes CASSRLGSHEQYF.

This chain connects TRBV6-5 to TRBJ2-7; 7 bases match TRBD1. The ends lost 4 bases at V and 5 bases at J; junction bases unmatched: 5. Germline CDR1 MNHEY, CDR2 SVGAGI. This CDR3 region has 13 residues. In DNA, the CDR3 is TGTGCCAGCAGTTTGACAGGGATCGACGAGCAGTACTTC. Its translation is CASSLTGIDEQYF.

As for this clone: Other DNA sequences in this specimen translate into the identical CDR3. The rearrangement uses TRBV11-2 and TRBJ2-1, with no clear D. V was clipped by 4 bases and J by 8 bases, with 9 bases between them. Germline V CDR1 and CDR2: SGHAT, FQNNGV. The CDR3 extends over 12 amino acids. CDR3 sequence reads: CASSSVRDEQFF. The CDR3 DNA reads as TGTGCCAGCAGCTCCGTTCGGGATGAGCAGTTCTTC.

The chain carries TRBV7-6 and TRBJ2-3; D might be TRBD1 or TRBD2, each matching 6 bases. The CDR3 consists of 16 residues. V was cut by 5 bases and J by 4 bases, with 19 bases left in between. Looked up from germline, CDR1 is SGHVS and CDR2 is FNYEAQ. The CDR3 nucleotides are TGTGCCAGCAGCCCACGGACGAGGGGGGAGTCAGATACGCAGTATTTT. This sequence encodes CASSPRTRGESDTQYF.

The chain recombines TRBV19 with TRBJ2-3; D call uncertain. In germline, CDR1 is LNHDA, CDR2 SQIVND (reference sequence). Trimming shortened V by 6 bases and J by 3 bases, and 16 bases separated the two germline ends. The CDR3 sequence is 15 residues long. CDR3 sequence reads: CASSPAGDLTDTQYF. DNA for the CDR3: TGTGCCAGTAGCCCCGCTGGCGACTTGACAGATACGCAGTATTTT.

CDR3 in DNA: TGTGCCAGCAGTTCGGTCGGCTCAAGCTCCTACAATGAGCAGTTCTTC. Amino acids: CASSSVGSSSYNEQFF. The chain links TRBV5-4 to TRBJ2-1, with D unresolved. CDR1 and CDR2 from the germline V gene are SGHNT and YYREEE (reference sequence). The CDR3 consists of 16 residues. V was cut by 5 bases and J by 0 bases, with 15 bases left in between.

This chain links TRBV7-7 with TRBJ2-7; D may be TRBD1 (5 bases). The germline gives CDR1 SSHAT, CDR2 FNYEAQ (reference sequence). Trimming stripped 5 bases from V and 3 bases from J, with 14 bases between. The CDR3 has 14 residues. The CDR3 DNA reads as TGTGCCAGCAGCGCCTCAGGGAATCTCTACGAGCAGTACTTC. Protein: CASSASGNLYEQYF.